Presented here are 5 T cell receptor beta chains from one specimen sequenced in a study of blood T cell repertoires in COVID-19. TCRdb keeps only in-frame clones here, not all; method: immunoSEQ multiplex PCR. The data contain roughly 230,000 clones, roughly four fifths of them singletons. Material: PBMCs or T cells enriched from blood (not recorded which). The receptors derive from a man in his fifties or sixties who had recovered from COVID-19.

The count of this clone is one. The chain has TRBV19 and TRBJ1-3; 9 bases line up with TRBD1. CDR3 length: 17 amino acids. Germline-derived CDR1 and CDR2 are LNHDA and SQIVND (reference sequence). Unmatched junction bases numbered 9, after V lost 6 bases and J lost 0 bases. The CDR3 DNA is TGTGCCAGTAGGTCACGACAGGGGGACACCTCTGGAAACACCATATATTTT. Its translation: CASRSRQGDTSGNTIYF.

This clone has just one count. V usage is TRBV11-3 and J usage is TRBJ1-3; D uncertain. V was shortened by 5 bases and J by 0 bases, with 11 bases between the two germline ends. CDR3 length equals 15 residues. Germline CDR1 reads SGHNT; CDR2 reads YENEEA. CDR3 DNA sequence: TGTGCCAGCAGCGTGACGGGGATCTCTGGAAACACCATATATTTT. This sequence encodes CASSVTGISGNTIYF.

V is TRBV3-1 (or the pseudogene TRBV3-2) and J is TRBJ1-1, with D possibly TRBD1 on 6 matching bases. The CDR3 runs to 16 residues. CDR1 and CDR2 from the germline V gene are LGHDT and YNNKEL (reference sequence). Trimming pared 3 bases from V and 4 bases from J, leaving 18 bases between. DNA for the CDR3: TGTGCCAGCAGCCATTACTCAAGGGGGGGCCTCACTGAAGCTTTCTTT. This translates into CASSHYSRGGLTEAFF.

The chain uses TRBV19 and TRBJ2-1; 7 bases map to TRBD1. From germline, CDR1 is LNHDA and CDR2 SQIVND (reference sequence). Trimming took 9 bases from V and 7 from J; bases not matched to a gene: 12. CDR3 length: 14 amino acids. CDR3 in DNA: TGTGCCAGCCACACCGGGACAGTTAGTAATGAGCAGTTCTTC. Translating it yields CASHTGTVSNEQFF.

This chain connects TRBV9 to TRBJ2-1; unclear D gene. V gave up 0 bases and J gave up 4 bases, with 14 bases separating them. Germline CDR1 reads SGDLS; CDR2 reads YYNGEE. The CDR3 loop spans 16 amino acids. CDR3 DNA sequence: TGTGCCAGCAGCGTAGAGGCGGTCATACGTTACAATGAGCAGTTCTTC. It encodes CASSVEAVIRYNEQFF.